The entry below gives a single T cell receptor beta chain sequence along with its context. Assay used: immunoSEQ multiplex PCR; TCRdb lists only in-frame clones, some missing. The data show 180,000 or so clones, roughly nine tenths seen once. The source of the sample is a study of blood T cell repertoires in COVID-19. Looking at the study overall: The cDNA or gDNA used as material had been derived from T cells, B-cell-depleted T cells, or PBMCs.

This CDR3 comprises 17 residues. Trimming removed 0 bases at V and 0 bases at J, with 15 bases between. Germline V gene sequence: CDR1 SGDLS, CDR2 YYNGEE. The chain links TRBV9 to TRBJ1-1; TRBD1 might be the D (6 bases). The clonotype was recovered from a man between 18 and 29 years old with acute or convalescent COVID-19. Sequenced material: peripheral blood. The CDR3 here is CASSVDRDSPMNTEAFF. Written as DNA, the CDR3 is TGTGCCAGCAGCGTAGACAGGGATAGCCCTATGAACACTGAAGCTTTCTTT.